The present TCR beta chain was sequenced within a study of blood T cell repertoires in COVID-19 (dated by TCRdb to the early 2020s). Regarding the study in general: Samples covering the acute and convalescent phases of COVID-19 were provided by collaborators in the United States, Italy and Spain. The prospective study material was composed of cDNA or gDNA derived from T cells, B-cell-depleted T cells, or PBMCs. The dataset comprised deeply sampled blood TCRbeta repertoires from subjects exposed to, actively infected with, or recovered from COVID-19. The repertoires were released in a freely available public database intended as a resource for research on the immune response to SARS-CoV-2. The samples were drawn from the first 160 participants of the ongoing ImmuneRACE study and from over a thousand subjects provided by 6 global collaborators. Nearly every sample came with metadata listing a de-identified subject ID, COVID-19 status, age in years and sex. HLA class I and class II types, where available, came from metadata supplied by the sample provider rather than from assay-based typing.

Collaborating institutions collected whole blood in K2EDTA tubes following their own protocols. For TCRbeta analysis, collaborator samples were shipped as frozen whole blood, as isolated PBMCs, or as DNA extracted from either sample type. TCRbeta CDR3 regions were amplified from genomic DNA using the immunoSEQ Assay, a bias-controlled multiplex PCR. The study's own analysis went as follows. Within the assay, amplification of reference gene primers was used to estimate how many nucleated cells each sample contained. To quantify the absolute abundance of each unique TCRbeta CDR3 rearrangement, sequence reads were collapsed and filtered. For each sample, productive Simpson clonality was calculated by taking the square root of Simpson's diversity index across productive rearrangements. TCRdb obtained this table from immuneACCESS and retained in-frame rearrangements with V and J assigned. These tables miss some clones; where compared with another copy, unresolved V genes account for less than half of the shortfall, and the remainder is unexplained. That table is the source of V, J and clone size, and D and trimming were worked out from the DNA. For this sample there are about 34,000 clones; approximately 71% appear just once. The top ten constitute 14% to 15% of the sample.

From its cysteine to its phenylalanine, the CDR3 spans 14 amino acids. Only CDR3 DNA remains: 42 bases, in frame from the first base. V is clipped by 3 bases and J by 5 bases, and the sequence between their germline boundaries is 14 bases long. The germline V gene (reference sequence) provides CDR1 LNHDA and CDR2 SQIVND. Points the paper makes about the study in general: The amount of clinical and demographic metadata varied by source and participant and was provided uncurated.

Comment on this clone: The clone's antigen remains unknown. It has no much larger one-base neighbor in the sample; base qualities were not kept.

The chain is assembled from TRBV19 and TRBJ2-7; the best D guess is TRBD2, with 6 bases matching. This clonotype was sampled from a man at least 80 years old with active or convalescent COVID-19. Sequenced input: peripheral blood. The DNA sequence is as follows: TGTGCCAGTAGTATCAGAGGCGGGATAGACGAGCAGTACTTC. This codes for CASSIRGGIDEQYF.